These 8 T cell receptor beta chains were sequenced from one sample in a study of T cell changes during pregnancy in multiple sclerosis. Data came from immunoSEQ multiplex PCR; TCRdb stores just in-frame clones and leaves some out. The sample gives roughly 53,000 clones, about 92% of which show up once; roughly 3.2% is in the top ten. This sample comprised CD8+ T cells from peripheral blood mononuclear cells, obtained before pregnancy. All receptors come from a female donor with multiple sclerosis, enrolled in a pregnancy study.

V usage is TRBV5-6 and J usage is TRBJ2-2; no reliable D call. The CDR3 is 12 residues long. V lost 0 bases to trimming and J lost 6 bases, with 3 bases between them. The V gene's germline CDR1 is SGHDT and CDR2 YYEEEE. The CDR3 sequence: CASSLGAGELFF. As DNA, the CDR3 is TGTGCCAGCAGCTTGGGAGCCGGGGAGCTGTTTTTT.

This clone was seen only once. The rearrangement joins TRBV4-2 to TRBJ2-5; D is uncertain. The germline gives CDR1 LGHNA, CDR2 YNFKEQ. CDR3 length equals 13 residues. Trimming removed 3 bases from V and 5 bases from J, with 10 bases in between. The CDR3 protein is CASSQVTQETQYF. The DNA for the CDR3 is TGTGCCAGCAGCCAGGTTACGCAGGAGACCCAGTACTTC.

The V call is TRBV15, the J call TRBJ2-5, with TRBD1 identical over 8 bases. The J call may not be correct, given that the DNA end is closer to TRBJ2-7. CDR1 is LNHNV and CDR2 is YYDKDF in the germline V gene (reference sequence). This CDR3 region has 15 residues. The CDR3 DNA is TGTGCCACCAGCAGAGCTAGACAGGGGAAAAACGAGCAGTACTTC. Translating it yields CATSRARQGKNEQYF.

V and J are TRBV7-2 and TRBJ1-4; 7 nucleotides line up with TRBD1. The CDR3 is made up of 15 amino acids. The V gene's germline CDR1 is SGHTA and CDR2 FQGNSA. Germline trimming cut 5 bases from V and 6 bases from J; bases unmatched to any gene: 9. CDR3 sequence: CASSPGTVRYEKLFF. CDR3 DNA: TGTGCCAGCAGCCCCGGGACAGTAAGATATGAAAAACTGTTTTTT.

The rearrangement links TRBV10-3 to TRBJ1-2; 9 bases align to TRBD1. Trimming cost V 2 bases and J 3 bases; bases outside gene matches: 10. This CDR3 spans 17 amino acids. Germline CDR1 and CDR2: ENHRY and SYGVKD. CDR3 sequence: CAISEAIQGAPDYGYTF. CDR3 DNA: TGTGCCATCAGTGAGGCAATACAGGGGGCGCCGGACTATGGCTACACCTTC.

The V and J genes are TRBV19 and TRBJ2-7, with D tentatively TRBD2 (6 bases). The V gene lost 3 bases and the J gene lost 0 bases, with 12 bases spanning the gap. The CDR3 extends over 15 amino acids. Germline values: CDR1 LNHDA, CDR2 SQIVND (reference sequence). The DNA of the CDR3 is TGTGCCAGTAGTATCGATATGGGGGGCTCCTACGAGCAGTACTTC. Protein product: CASSIDMGGSYEQYF.

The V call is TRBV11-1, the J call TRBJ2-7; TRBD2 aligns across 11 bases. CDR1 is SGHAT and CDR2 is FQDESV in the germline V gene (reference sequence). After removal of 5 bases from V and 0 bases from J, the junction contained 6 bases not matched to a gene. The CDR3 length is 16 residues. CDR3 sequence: CASSALLAGGSYEQYF. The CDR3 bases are TGTGCCAGCAGCGCACTTCTAGCGGGGGGCTCCTACGAGCAGTACTTC.

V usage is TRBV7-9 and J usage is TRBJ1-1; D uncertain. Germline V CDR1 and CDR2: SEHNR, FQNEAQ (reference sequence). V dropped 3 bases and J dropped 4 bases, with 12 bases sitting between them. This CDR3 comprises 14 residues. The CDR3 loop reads CASSLTVEGTEAFF. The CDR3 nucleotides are TGTGCCAGCAGCTTGACGGTCGAGGGCACTGAAGCTTTCTTT.